This T cell receptor (beta chain) was found in a study of blood T cells in healthy people across ages. Primed by a sample-barcoded 5' primer and a J-beta primer mix, a second PCR proceeded for 7 to 11 cycles. TCRdb independently ran MiXCR on the 5' RACE reads; one entry per CDR3 protein. The sample holds hundreds of thousands of distinct CDR3 sequences, approximately 60% seen once. Germline V gene data show CDR1 as SGHNT and CDR2 as YENEEA. CDR3 length: 17 residues. V shed 5 bases, J shed 5 bases, and the junction held 11 bases outside the gene matches. The chain couples TRBV11-3 to TRBJ2-6, with 8 bases matching TRBD2. Sequencing was done on a sample of blood. This sequence originates from a man aged 35 to 55 in good health. This CDR3 reads CASSLTGGMSWANVLTF. In nucleotides, the CDR3 is TGTGCCAGCAGCCTTACGGGGGGGATGTCTTGGGCCAACGTCCTGACTTTC.